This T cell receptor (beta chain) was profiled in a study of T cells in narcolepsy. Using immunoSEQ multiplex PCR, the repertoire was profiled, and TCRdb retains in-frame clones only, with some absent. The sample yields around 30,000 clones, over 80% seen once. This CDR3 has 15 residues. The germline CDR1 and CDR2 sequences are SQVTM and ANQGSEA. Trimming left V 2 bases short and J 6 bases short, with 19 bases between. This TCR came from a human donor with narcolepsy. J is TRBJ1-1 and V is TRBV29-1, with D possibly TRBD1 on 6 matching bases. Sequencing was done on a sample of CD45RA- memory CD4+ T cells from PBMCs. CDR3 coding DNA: TGCAGCGTTGAATCATCGACAGGCGGGCGACCTGAAGCTTTCTTT. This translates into CSVESSTGGRPEAFF.